Reported below is one T cell receptor (beta chain). Its antigen remains unidentified. This sample is drawn from a study of T cell repertoires in ileal Crohn's disease. Overall study context: Biopsies of the neoterminal ileum at postoperative colonoscopy form M6 samples.

Produced via immunoSEQ multiplex PCR; TCRdb's table is partial and in-frame only. The table has 13,000 or so clones, more than 60% seen once. General study findings and limits: High-frequency clones were more common in sorted CD8 than CD4 cells. Compared with non-smokers, active smokers at surgery showed more clonal expansions.

V gave up 6 bases and J gave up 3 bases, with 12 bases separating them. The germline gives CDR1 KGHSH, CDR2 LQKENI. This CDR3 has 13 amino acids. Time point: neoterminal ileum biopsy at postoperative endoscopy, about 6 months after surgery. Included were adult ileal or ileocolonic Crohn's patients indicated for ileocolonic resection. The specimen was ileal tissue. The sequence was obtained from an adult with Crohn's disease. The V and J genes are TRBV18 and TRBJ2-7; maybe TRBD1 (6 bases). CDR3 sequence reads: CASSPGHSYEQYF. CDR3 sequence (DNA): TGTGCCAGCTCTCCGGGACATAGCTACGAGCAGTACTTC.